The 26 T cell receptor beta chains presented below share a single source sample, sequenced in a study of blood T cell repertoires in COVID-19. Data came from immunoSEQ multiplex PCR; TCRdb stores just in-frame clones and leaves some out. This table has a few hundred thousand clones, around 92% appearing once. Sequenced sample: peripheral blood. These receptors originate from a woman in her 30s with COVID-19, enrolled during active disease.

This clone was recorded only once. The CDR3 sequence is CASKPAGGDTQYF. The CDR3 nucleotides read TGTGCCAGTAAGCCTGCTGGTGGAGATACGCAGTATTTT. The rearrangement joins TRBV27 to TRBJ2-3; D remains ambiguous. The CDR3 is 13 residues long. V lost 9 bases, J lost 5 bases, and 15 bases lay in between. In germline, CDR1 is MNHEY, CDR2 SMNVEV (reference sequence).

The rearrangement joins TRBV2 to TRBJ1-5, with 10 bases fitting TRBD1. V dropped 5 bases and J dropped 11; count of bases not matched to a gene: 6. Germline CDR1 SNHLY, CDR2 FYNNEI. CDR3 size: 13 residues. CDR3: CASSSGTGVAQHF. DNA of the CDR3: TGTGCCAGCAGTTCCGGGACAGGGGTTGCCCAGCATTTT.

The rearrangement uses TRBV2 and TRBJ1-1, with a possible D match to TRBD1 (5 bases). Germline V gives CDR1 SNHLY, CDR2 FYNNEI. There are 14 residues in the CDR3. Trimming took off 5 bases at V and 3 bases at J, with 13 bases between the two ends. CDR3 sequence (DNA): TGTGCCAGCAGTCTATCGACAGCCTACACTGAAGCTTTCTTT. It specifies CASSLSTAYTEAFF.

The chain recombines TRBV5-1 with TRBJ1-1; the match to TRBD1 covers 7 bases. CDR1 is SGHRS and CDR2 is YFSETQ in the germline V gene. J lost 1 base, V lost 5 bases, and 2 bases had no gene match. The CDR3 loop spans 13 amino acids. The CDR3: CASRGTANTEAFF. The CDR3 nucleotides are TGCGCCAGCAGGGGGACAGCGAACACTGAAGCTTTCTTT.

The CDR3 coding sequence is TGTGCCAGTAGTAACACAGGATCTGGGGCCAACGTCCTGACTTTC. Amino acid sequence: CASSNTGSGANVLTF. The chain uses TRBV19 and TRBJ2-6, with D maybe TRBD1 (5 bases). CDR1 LNHDA and CDR2 SQIVND come from the germline V gene (reference sequence). The length of the CDR3 is 15 residues. Trimming left V 4 bases short and J 1 base short, with 8 bases between.

The chain links TRBV4-1 to TRBJ2-7; the match to TRBD2 covers 8 bases. This CDR3 spans 17 amino acids. Germline-derived CDR1 and CDR2 are MGHRA and YSYEKL. The V segment lost 2 bases and the J segment 2 bases; nucleotides outside the gene matches: 11. The CDR3, as DNA: TGCGCCAGCAGCCAAATCAAGGGACTAGTGGCGACCTACGAGCAGTACTTC. It translates to CASSQIKGLVATYEQYF.

The chain joins TRBV5-4 to TRBJ2-1, with 12 bases aligning to TRBD2. Germline CDR1 reads SGHNT; CDR2 reads YYREEE (reference sequence). This CDR3 spans 16 amino acids. With V trimmed by 4 bases and J by 4 bases, 6 bases remained unmatched. In nucleotides, the CDR3 is TGTGCCAGCAGCCCTCCGACTAGCGGGGGTTACAATGAGCAGTTCTTC. Translating it yields CASSPPTSGGYNEQFF.

V and J are TRBV24-1 and TRBJ2-3, with TRBD2 matching 9 bases. V trimming: 1 base; J trimming: 3 bases; junction bases outside the gene matches: 4. Germline CDR1 reads KGHDR; CDR2 reads SFDVKD. The CDR3 spans 16 residues. The CDR3 reads CATSDFISGRTDTQYF. DNA of the CDR3: TGTGCCACCAGTGATTTTATTAGCGGGAGAACAGATACGCAGTATTTT.

The chain has TRBV9 and TRBJ2-3, with 9 nucleotides matching TRBD2. The V gene end was trimmed by 4 bases and the J gene end by 5 bases; junction bases not matched to a gene: 8. This CDR3 region has 15 residues. Germline values: CDR1 SGDLS, CDR2 YYNGEE. For the CDR3, the DNA is TGTGCCAGCAGCCCCGGCGGTAGCGGGAGAGATACGCAGTATTTT. Residues: CASSPGGSGRDTQYF.

This chain connects TRBV3-1 (or the pseudogene TRBV3-2) to TRBJ2-3, with D maybe TRBD2 (5 bases). The V gene's germline CDR1 is LGHDT and CDR2 YNNKEL (reference sequence). The CDR3 contains 13 residues. V lost 2 bases and J 6 bases, leaving 9 bases between the germline ends. CDR3: CASSQRGSDTQYF. DNA of the CDR3: TGTGCCAGCAGCCAAAGAGGGTCGGATACGCAGTATTTT.

The rearrangement uses TRBV7-2 and TRBJ1-4; D is uncertain. This CDR3 comprises 15 residues. Trimming removed 5 bases at V and 8 bases at J, with 18 bases between. CDR1 and CDR2 from the germline V gene are SGHTA and FQGNSA. As DNA, the CDR3 is TGTGCCAGCAGCAATCCTCGGGAGTTGGGAGAAAAACTGTTTTTT. Its protein product is CASSNPRELGEKLFF.

This clone was seen a handful of times. The CDR3 DNA reads TGTGCCAGCAGCTCCAGAGGGGGGAGGGTAGGGACTGAAGCTTTCTTT. Protein sequence: CASSSRGGRVGTEAFF. This chain joins TRBV7-9 and TRBJ1-1; a possible D gene is TRBD1 (6 bases). Between the trimmed V and J ends, which lost 4 bases and 5 bases, there was a span of 20 bases. This CDR3 has 16 amino acids. Germline V lookup: CDR1 SEHNR, CDR2 FQNEAQ (reference sequence).

The genes are TRBV10-2 and TRBJ1-2; 9 nucleotides align to TRBD1. V trimming: 2 bases; J trimming: 9 bases; junction bases outside the gene matches: 4. The germline V gene has CDR1 WSHSY and CDR2 SAAADI. The CDR3 extends over 13 amino acids. The CDR3 nucleotides are TGCGCCAGCAGTGAGGACAGGGGGATGAGCTACACCTTC. Amino acids: CASSEDRGMSYTF.

The CDR3 here is CATSPTGENNQPQHF. CDR3 sequence (DNA): TGTGCCACCAGCCCGACAGGGGAAAACAATCAGCCCCAGCATTTT. The chain combines TRBV24-1 with TRBJ1-5; 8 bases align to TRBD1. Per germline, CDR1 KGHDR and CDR2 SFDVKD. The V segment lost 7 bases and the J segment 3 bases; nucleotides outside the gene matches: 7. The CDR3 runs 15 residues.

The J gene is TRBJ1-1, the V gene TRBV11-2; no clear D. CDR1 and CDR2 from the germline V gene are SGHAT and FQNNGV. The CDR3 runs 12 residues. Trimming left V 3 bases short and J 2 bases short, with 4 bases between. The CDR3 loop reads CASSFYNTEAFF. In nucleotides, the CDR3 is TGTGCCAGCAGCTTTTATAACACTGAAGCTTTCTTT.

This clone is a singleton in its sample. The V call is TRBV10-3, the J call TRBJ2-5; the D gene is possibly TRBD2 (6 bases). CDR3 length equals 14 residues. V gave up 0 bases and J gave up 3 bases, with 8 bases separating them. Germline V gene sequence: CDR1 ENHRY, CDR2 SYGVKD. CDR3 protein: CAISESGEEETQYF. CDR3 DNA sequence: TGTGCCATCAGTGAGTCGGGGGAGGAAGAGACCCAGTACTTC.

The CDR3 DNA reads TGCGCCAGCAGCGCCGACAGCTCTGGAAACACCATATATTTT. Translation: CASSADSSGNTIYF. The chain has TRBV5-1 and TRBJ1-3; tentatively, D is TRBD1 (5 bases). The germline V gene encodes CDR1 SGHRS and CDR2 YFSETQ. The CDR3 runs to 14 residues. Trimming cost V 4 bases and J 0 bases, with 8 bases left between them.

The chain has TRBV30 and TRBJ1-1, with a tentative D call TRBD1 (6 bases). This CDR3 comprises 14 residues. V gave up 7 bases and J gave up 2 bases, with 17 bases separating them. Germline CDR1 and CDR2: GTSNPN and SVGIG (reference sequence). The CDR3 reads CASNGEQGNTEAFF. The DNA for the CDR3 is TGTGCCTCGAACGGGGAACAGGGCAACACTGAAGCTTTCTTT.

This rearrangement joins TRBV10-2 to TRBJ2-7; 8 bases fit TRBD1. The CDR3 has 16 amino acids. From germline, CDR1 is WSHSY and CDR2 SAAADI. Unmatched junction bases numbered 11, after V lost 4 bases and J lost 3 bases. This CDR3 is CASSGSPGQGLYEQYV. DNA of the CDR3: TGCGCCAGCAGTGGTTCCCCCGGACAGGGTCTCTACGAGCAGTACGTC.

This chain links TRBV7-9 with TRBJ1-2, with D unresolved. Deletions cut 5 bases from V and 4 bases from J, with 17 bases between. This CDR3 has 15 amino acids. The germline CDR1 and CDR2 sequences are SEHNR and FQNEAQ (reference sequence). DNA of the CDR3: TGTGCCAGCAGCCCCTTGCGGGGTGAGGGCTATGGCTACACCTTC. It is translated as CASSPLRGEGYGYTF. Variable domain in full (rest from reference TRBV7-9 and TRBJ1-2): DTGVSQNPRHKITKRGQNVTFRCDPISEHNRLYWYRQTLGQGPEFLTYFQNEAQLEKSRLLSDRFSAERPKGSFSTLEIQRTEQGDSAMYLCASSPLRGEGYGYTFGSGTRLTVV.

The table lists this clone with a count of one. This sequence joins TRBV24-1 and TRBJ2-1, with TRBD1 identical over 9 bases. CDR1 is KGHDR, CDR2 SFDVKD, per germline. This CDR3 has 15 residues. Unmatched junction bases numbered 10, after V lost 8 bases and J lost 6 bases. CDR3 loop: CATTQSGTGLNEQFF. CDR3 DNA: TGTGCCACCACCCAATCCGGGACAGGGCTCAATGAGCAGTTCTTC.

V and J are TRBV15 and TRBJ1-1, with D uncertain. Looked up from germline, CDR1 is LNHNV and CDR2 is YYDKDF (reference sequence). This CDR3 is 15 amino acids long. Trimming pared 1 base from V and 1 base from J, leaving 10 bases between. The CDR3 DNA follows: TGTGCCACCAGCAGAGTAAGGCAGGCGAACACTGAAGCTTTCTTT. Its translation is CATSRVRQANTEAFF.

The chain carries TRBV19 and TRBJ2-1, with 10 bases that match TRBD1. The CDR3 consists of 15 residues. V shed 6 bases and J 2 bases; nucleotides not matched to a gene: 4. CDR1 is LNHDA and CDR2 is SQIVND in the germline V gene (reference sequence). The CDR3 loop is CASRPGQGTYNEQFF. CDR3 bases: TGTGCCAGTAGGCCGGGACAGGGGACCTACAATGAGCAGTTCTTC.

This clone appeared once. The V call is TRBV10-2, the J call TRBJ1-5, with 9 bases aligning to TRBD1. There are 12 residues in the CDR3. The junction had 3 bases not matched to a gene; V was cut back by 10 bases and J by 5 bases. Germline V CDR1 and CDR2: WSHSY, SAAADI. The CDR3 nucleotides are TGCGCCACCTGGACAGGGGATCAGCCCCAGCATTTT. Translating gives CATWTGDQPQHF.

This clone was observed a single time. The V and J genes are TRBV27 and TRBJ1-2, with 8 bases lining up with TRBD1. With V trimmed by 2 bases and J by 7 bases, 12 bases remained unmatched. The length of the CDR3 is 16 residues. Germline V gene sequence: CDR1 MNHEY, CDR2 SMNVEV (reference sequence). The CDR3: CASSLPLRTGSAGYTF. CDR3 bases: TGTGCCAGCAGTTTACCCCTAAGGACAGGGTCGGCTGGCTACACCTTC.

J is TRBJ1-1 and V is TRBV29-1, with TRBD1 matching over 7 bases. The CDR3 loop spans 13 amino acids. With 7 bases clipped from V and 3 bases from J, the junction kept 8 bases outside the gene matches. Germline V lookup: CDR1 SQVTM, CDR2 ANQGSEA. CDR3 sequence reads: CSAQTGEDTEAFF. Here the CDR3 DNA reads TGCAGCGCACAAACAGGGGAGGACACTGAAGCTTTCTTT.